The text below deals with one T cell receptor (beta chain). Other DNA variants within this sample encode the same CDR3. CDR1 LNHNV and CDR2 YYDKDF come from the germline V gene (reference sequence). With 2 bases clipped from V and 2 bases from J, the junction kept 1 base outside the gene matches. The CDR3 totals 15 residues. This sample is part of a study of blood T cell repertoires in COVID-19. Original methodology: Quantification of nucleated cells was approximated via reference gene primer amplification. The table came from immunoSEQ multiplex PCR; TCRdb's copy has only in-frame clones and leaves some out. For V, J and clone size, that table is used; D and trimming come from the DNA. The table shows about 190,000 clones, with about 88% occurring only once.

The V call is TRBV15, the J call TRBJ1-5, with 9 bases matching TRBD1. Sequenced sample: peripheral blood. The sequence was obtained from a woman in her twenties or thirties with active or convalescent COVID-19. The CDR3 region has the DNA TGTGCCACCAGCAGAAGGACAGGGGGCAATCAGCCCCAGCATTTT. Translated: CATSRRTGGNQPQHF.